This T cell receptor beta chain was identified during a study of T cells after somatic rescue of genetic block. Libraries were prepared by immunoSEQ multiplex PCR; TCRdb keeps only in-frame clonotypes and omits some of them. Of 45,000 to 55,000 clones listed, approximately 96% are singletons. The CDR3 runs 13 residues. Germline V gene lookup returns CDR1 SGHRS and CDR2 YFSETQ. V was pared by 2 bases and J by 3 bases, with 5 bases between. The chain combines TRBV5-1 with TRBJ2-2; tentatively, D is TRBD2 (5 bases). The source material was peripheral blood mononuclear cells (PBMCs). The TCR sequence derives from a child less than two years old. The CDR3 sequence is CASSFGDTGELFF. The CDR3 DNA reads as TGCGCCAGCAGCTTCGGGGACACCGGGGAGCTGTTTTTT.